This is a list of T cell receptor beta chains from one sample in a study of T cell repertoires in cytomegalovirus infection. TCRdb fed the reads into MiXCR, producing one record per CDR3 protein. The sample consists of approximately 320,000 distinct CDR3 sequences, more than 8% of them appearing once. The sample was PBMCs. Receptors originate from a human donor in good health (CMV status not recorded). Some clones in this sample may be carry-over from other donors' samples. CDR3s include the opening cysteine and the closing phenylalanine or tryptophan. A D gene is named only where the DNA matches it firmly. Only part of the rows carry a size: once, few, many, or a class if the clone is expanded.

V gene	D gene	clone size	CDR3 protein
TRBV6-1	TRBD1	.	CASSPGGVYGYTF
TRBV4-1	TRBD2	.	CASSQELAGMPGANVLTF
TRBV20-1	TRBD1	few	CSAQGDSNQPQHF
TRBV6-2/TRBV6-3	.	.	CASSYATRGVYGYTF
TRBV7-8	.	.	CASSLARSGRNTEAFF
TRBV6-1	.	many	CASRGRPNTGELFF
TRBV2	.	.	CASTPGHYTEAFF
TRBV6-1	TRBD1	.	CASSVWDSSREQYF
TRBV12-5	TRBD1	many	CASGRDSLPEAFF
TRBV20-1	.	few	CSARDWVIVRQQETQYF
TRBV6-2/TRBV6-3	.	many	CASSYIKTGAIYNEQFF
TRBV12-3/TRBV12-4	.	many	CASSLEGGSSPLHF
TRBV7-2	TRBD1	many	CASSWGQGGTNYGYTF
TRBV20-1	TRBD1	few	CSARDLGTGSPGQPQHF
TRBV7-2	.	few	CASSLLPPVGNQPQHF
TRBV14	TRBD2	few	CASSQGIAGGQETQYF
TRBV7-9	.	.	CASSLQGNSEAFF